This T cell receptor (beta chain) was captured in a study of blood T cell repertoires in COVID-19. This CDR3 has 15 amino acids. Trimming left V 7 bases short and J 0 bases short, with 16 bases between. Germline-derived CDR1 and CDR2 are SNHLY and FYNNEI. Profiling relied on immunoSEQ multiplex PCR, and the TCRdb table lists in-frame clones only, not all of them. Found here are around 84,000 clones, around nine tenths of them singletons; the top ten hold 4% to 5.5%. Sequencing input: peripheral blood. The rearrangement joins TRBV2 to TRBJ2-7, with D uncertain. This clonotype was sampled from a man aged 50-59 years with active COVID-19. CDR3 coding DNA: TGTGCCAGCACCCCCTCACAGACAAGCTCCTACGAGCAGTACTTC. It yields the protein CASTPSQTSSYEQYF.